The clone carrying this T cell receptor beta chain was seen a handful of times. The repertoire was sequenced with immunoSEQ multiplex PCR; TCRdb's copy has only in-frame clones and lacks some. The data show tens of thousands of clones, roughly 75% seen once. The data are from a study of sequential checkpoint blockade in melanoma. Looking at the study overall: Randomization was 1:1 between first-line nivolumab→ipilimumab and ipilimumab→nivolumab. Both treatment sequences were followed by maintenance nivolumab.

Treatment denoted: randomized to nivolumab then ipilimumab (arm A) or the reverse (arm B). PBMC sorting kept live CD3+CD8+ cells without CD19 or CD56. The CDR3 is 15 amino acids. The germline CDR1 and CDR2 sequences are MNHEY and SVGAGI. V trimming: 5 bases; J trimming: 7 bases; junction bases outside the gene matches: 8. The receptor's source is a human donor with melanoma. The chain is built from TRBV6-5 and TRBJ1-6, with TRBD1 matching 7 bases. The input for sequencing was CD8+ T cells sorted from blood (inferred from file names), taken from a patient given nivolumab and ipilimumab in sequence. CDR3 nucleotide sequence: TGTGCCAGCAGTCCAACGGACAGGAGGAATTCACCCCTCCACTTT. This translates into CASSPTDRRNSPLHF.